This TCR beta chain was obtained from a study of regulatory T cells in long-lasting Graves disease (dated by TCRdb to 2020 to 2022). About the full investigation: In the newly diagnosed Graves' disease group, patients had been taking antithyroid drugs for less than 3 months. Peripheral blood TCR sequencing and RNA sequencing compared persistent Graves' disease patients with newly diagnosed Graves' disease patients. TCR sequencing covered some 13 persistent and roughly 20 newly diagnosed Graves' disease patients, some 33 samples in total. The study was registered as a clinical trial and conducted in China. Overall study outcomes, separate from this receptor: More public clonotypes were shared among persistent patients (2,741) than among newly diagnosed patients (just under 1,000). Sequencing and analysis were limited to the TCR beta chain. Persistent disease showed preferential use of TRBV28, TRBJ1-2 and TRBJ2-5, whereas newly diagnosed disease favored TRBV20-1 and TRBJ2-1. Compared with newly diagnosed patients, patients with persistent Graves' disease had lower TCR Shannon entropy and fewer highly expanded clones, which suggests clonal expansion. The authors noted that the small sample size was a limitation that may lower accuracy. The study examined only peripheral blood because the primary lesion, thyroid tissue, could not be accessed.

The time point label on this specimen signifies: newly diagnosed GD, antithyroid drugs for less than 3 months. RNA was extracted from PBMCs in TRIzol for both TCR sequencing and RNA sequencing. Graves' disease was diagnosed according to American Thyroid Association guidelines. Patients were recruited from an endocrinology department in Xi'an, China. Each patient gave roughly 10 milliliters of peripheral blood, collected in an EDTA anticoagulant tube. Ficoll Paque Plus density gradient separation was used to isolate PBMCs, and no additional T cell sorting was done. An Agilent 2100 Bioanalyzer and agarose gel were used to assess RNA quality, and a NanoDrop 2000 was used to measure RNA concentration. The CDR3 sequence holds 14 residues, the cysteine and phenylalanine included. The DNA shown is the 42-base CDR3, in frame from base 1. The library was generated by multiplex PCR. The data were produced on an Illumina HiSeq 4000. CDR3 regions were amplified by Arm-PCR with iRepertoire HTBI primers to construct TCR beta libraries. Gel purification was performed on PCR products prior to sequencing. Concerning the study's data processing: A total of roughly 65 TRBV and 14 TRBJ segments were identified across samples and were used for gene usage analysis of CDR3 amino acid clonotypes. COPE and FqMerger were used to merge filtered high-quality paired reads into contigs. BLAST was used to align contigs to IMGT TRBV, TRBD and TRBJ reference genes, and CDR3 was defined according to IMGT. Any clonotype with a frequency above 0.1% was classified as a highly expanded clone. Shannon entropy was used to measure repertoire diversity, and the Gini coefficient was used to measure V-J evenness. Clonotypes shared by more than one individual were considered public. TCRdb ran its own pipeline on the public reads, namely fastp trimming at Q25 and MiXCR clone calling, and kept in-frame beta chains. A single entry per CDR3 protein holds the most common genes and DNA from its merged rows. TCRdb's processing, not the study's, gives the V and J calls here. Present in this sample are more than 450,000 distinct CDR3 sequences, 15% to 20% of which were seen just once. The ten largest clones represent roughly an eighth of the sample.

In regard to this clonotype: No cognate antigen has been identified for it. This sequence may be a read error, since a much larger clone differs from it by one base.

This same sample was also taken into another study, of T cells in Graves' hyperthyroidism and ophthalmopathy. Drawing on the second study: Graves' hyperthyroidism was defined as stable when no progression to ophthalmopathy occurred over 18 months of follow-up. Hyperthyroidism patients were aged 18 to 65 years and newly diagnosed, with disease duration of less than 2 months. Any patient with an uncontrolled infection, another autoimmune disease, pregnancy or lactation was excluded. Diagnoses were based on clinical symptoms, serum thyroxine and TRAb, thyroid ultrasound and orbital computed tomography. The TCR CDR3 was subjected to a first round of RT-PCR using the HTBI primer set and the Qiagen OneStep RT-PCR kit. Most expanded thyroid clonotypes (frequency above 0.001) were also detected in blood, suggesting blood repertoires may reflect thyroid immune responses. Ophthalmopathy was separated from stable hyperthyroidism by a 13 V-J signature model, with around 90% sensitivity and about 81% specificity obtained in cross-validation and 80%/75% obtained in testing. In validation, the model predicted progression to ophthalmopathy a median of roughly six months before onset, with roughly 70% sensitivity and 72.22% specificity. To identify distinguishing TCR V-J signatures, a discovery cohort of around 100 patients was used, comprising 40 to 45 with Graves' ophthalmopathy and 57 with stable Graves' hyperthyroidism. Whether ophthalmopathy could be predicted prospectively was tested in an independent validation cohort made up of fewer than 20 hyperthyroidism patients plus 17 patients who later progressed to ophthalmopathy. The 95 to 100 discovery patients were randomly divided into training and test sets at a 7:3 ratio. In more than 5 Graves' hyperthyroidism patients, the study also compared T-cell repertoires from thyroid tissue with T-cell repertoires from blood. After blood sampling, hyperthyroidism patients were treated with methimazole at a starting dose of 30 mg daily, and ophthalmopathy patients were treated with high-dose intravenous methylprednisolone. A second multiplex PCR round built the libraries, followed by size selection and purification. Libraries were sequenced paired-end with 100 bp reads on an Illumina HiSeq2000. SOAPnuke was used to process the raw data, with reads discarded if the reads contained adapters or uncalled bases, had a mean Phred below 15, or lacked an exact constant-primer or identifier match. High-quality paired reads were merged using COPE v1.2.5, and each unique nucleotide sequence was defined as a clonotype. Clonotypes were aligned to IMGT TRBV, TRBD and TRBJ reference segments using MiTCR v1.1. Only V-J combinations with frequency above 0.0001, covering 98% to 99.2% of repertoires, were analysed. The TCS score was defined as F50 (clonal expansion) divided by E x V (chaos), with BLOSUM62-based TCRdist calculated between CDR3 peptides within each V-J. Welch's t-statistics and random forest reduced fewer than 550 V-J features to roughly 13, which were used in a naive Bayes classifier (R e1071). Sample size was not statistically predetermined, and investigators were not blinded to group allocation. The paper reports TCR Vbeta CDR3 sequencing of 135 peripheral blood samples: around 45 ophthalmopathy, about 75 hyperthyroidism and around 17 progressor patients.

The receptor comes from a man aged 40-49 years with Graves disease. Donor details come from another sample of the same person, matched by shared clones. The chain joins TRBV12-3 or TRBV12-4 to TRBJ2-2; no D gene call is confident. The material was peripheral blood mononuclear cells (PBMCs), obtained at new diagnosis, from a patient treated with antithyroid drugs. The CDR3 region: CAISVEAYTGELFF. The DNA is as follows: TGTGCCATCAGTGTAGAGGCTTACACCGGGGAGCTGTTTTTT.